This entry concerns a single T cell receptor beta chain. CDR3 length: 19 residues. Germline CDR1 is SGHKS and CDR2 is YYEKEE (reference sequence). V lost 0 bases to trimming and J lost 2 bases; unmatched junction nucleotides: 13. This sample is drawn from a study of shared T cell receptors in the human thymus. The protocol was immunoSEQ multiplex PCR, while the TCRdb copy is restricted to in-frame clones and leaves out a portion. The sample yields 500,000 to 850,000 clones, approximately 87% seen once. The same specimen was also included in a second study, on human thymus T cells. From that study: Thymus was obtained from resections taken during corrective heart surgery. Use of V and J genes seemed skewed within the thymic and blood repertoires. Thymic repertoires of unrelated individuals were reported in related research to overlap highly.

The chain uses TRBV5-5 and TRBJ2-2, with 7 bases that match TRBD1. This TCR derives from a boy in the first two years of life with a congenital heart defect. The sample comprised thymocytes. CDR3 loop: CASSLDTHWTGYNTGELFF. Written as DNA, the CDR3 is TGTGCCAGCAGCTTGGATACCCATTGGACAGGATACAACACCGGGGAGCTGTTTTTT.